Shown below are 19 T cell receptor beta chains from a single sample sequenced in a study of spatial heterogeneity in lung cancer. Study-wide results and caveats: Tumor mutation counts were tracked by expanded intratumoral alpha and beta TCR counts.

Time point here: sample taken at primary tumor resection. These receptors' antigens are unknown. TCRdb ran MiXCR on the 5' RACE reads and lists one entry per CDR3 protein. The top ten hold roughly 9.9% of the sample, which has about 23,000 distinct CDR3 sequences, about 4.4% seen once. Specimen: lung tumor tissue, collected at surgery. These receptors originate from a male donor with early-stage non-small cell lung cancer.

This clonotype was counted ten times or more. The rearrangement joins TRBV5-1 to TRBJ1-2; possible D gene TRBD1, 6 bases. V was pared by 1 base and J by 6 bases, with 16 bases between. The CDR3 extends over 15 amino acids. Germline values: CDR1 SGHRS, CDR2 YFSETQ. The CDR3 is CASSLIPQGMDGYTF. CDR3 DNA sequence: TGCGCCAGCAGCTTGATCCCCCAGGGGATGGATGGCTACACCTTC.

This clonotype was recorded many times. V and J are TRBV28 and TRBJ2-2, with TRBD2 identical over 12 bases. CDR1 is MDHEN and CDR2 is SYDVKM in the germline V gene. The CDR3 runs 17 residues. Trimming cost V 5 bases and J 5 bases; bases outside gene matches: 9. The CDR3 here is CASSPLTSGRNTGELFF. The DNA for the CDR3 is TGTGCCAGCAGTCCCTTGACTAGCGGGAGAAATACCGGGGAGCTGTTTTTT.

This clonotype was counted only a few times. This rearrangement joins TRBV28 to TRBJ2-1; 7 bases are shared with TRBD1. The junction had 9 bases not matched to a gene; V was cut back by 5 bases and J by 2 bases. The germline gives CDR1 MDHEN, CDR2 SYDVKM. This CDR3 has 16 residues. CDR3 coding DNA: TGTGCCAGCAGTCCAGCCGGGGACAGACCCTACAATGAGCAGTTCTTC. It specifies CASSPAGDRPYNEQFF.

This clonotype appeared a few times. The rearrangement uses TRBV5-1 and TRBJ1-4; 7 nucleotides align to TRBD1. Germline values: CDR1 SGHRS, CDR2 YFSETQ. The CDR3 consists of 18 residues. J gave up 4 bases and V 5 bases, and 17 bases lay outside the gene matches. The CDR3: CASRPGQATQGDNEKLFF. CDR3 DNA: TGCGCCAGCAGACCCGGACAGGCTACCCAGGGGGATAATGAAAAACTGTTTTTT.

The table lists this clonotype with a few counts. The chain uses TRBV5-1 and TRBJ1-2, with TRBD1 matching over 8 bases. Trimming cost V 4 bases and J 1 base; bases outside gene matches: 6. This CDR3 region has 15 residues. In germline, CDR1 is SGHRS, CDR2 YFSETQ. The CDR3 sequence: CASSIRTGNNYGYTF. CDR3 DNA: TGCGCCAGCAGCATAAGGACAGGGAATAACTATGGCTACACCTTC.

In this sample, this clonotype turned up a few times. The J gene is TRBJ2-7, the V gene TRBV30; possibly TRBD1 for D (5 bases). Per germline, CDR1 GTSNPN and CDR2 SVGIG (reference sequence). This CDR3 is 15 amino acids long. The ends were cut back, 1 base at V and 0 bases at J, with 13 bases in the middle. The CDR3 loop is CAWSGVRQISYEQYF. The DNA for the CDR3 is TGTGCCTGGAGTGGGGTTCGACAGATCTCCTACGAGCAGTACTTC.

There are many counts of this clonotype. The CDR3 nucleotides are TGTGCCAGCAGCTTGACAGGGGACGAGACCCAGTACTTC. This codes for CASSLTGDETQYF. V is TRBV5-4 and J is TRBJ2-5; 7 nucleotides line up with TRBD1. V was pared by 1 base and J by 5 bases, with 2 bases of the junction left unmatched. CDR3 size: 13 residues. Germline CDR1 is SGHNT and CDR2 is YYREEE (reference sequence).

In its sample, this clonotype was seen many times. V usage is TRBV12-3 or TRBV12-4 and J usage is TRBJ1-2; the D gene is possibly TRBD1 (5 bases). Trimming left V 6 bases short and J 8 bases short, with 16 bases between. The CDR3 extends over 13 amino acids. CDR3 sequence reads: CASSQQVLGGYTF. DNA for the CDR3: TGTGCCAGCAGCCAACAGGTCCTGGGAGGCTACACCTTC.

The sample holds many counts of this clonotype. V and J are TRBV28 and TRBJ2-2; the match to TRBD2 covers 7 bases. CDR3 length: 13 amino acids. CDR1 is MDHEN and CDR2 is SYDVKM in the germline V gene. The V and J ends lost 6 bases and 5 bases, in that order; junction bases with no gene match: 3. The CDR3 region is CASRSSGTGELFF. In nucleotides, the CDR3 is TGTGCCAGCAGAAGTAGCGGGACCGGGGAGCTGTTTTTT.

This clonotype was found many times. The chain recombines TRBV7-9 with TRBJ2-2; perhaps TRBD2 as D (5 bases). This CDR3 is built from 15 residues. Trimming shortened V by 10 bases and J by 1 base, and 16 bases separated the two germline ends. In germline, CDR1 is SEHNR, CDR2 FQNEAQ (reference sequence). CDR3 sequence (DNA): TGTGCCATTCTCCCGGAGGCCCGGAACACCGGGGAGCTGTTTTTT. Protein product: CAILPEARNTGELFF. Together with reference TRBV7-9 and TRBJ2-2, the CDR3 gives the full variable domain: DTGVSQNPRHKITKRGQNVTFRCDPISEHNRLYWYRQTLGQGPEFLTYFQNEAQLEKSRLLSDRFSAERPKGSFSTLEIQRTEQGDSAMYLCAILPEARNTGELFFGEGSRLTVL.

This clonotype showed up many times. The V call is TRBV7-2, the J call TRBJ2-1, with TRBD2 matching over 13 bases. This CDR3 has 18 residues. Looked up from germline, CDR1 is SGHTA and CDR2 is FQGNSA. The V and J ends lost 6 bases and 7 bases, in that order; junction bases with no gene match: 15. CDR3: CASSPRGWGTSGANEQFF. The CDR3 DNA follows: TGTGCCAGCAGTCCTAGAGGGTGGGGGACTAGCGGGGCAAATGAGCAGTTCTTC.

The sample holds a few counts of this clonotype. The gene calls are TRBV28 and TRBJ1-4; no definite D call. Germline CDR1 MDHEN, CDR2 SYDVKM. This CDR3 has 11 residues. The V and J ends lost 3 bases and 8 bases respectively, with 4 bases between them. Written as DNA, the CDR3 is TGTGCCAGCAGTTTTTACGAAAAACTGTTTTTT. Protein product: CASSFYEKLFF. Full variable domain (missing parts from reference TRBV28 and TRBJ1-4): DVKVTQSSRYLVKRTGEKVFLECVQDMDHENMFWYRQDPGLGLRLIYFSYDVKMKEKGDIPEGYSVSREKKERFSLILESASTNQTSMYLCASSFYEKLFFGSGTQLSVL.

The chain joins TRBV24-1 to TRBJ2-3, with 7 bases aligning to TRBD2. The CDR3 is 14 residues long. Germline trimming cut 9 bases from V and 4 bases from J; bases unmatched to any gene: 9. Germline V lookup: CDR1 KGHDR, CDR2 SFDVKD. In nucleotides, the CDR3 is TGTGCCACCTCGGGGGGTCTAGCGGCAGATACGCAGTATTTT. It yields the protein CATSGGLAADTQYF.

This clonotype showed up many times. The chain employs TRBV4-2 and TRBJ1-5, with D possibly TRBD1 on 5 matching bases. CDR1 and CDR2 (germline): LGHNA, YNFKEQ. This CDR3 is 15 amino acids long. Trimming stripped 1 base from V and 3 bases from J, with 10 bases between. The CDR3 loop reads CASSQVQAYNQPQHF. The DNA of the CDR3 is TGTGCCAGCAGCCAAGTACAGGCTTACAATCAGCCCCAGCATTTT.

This clonotype occurred many times. The V gene is TRBV2, the J gene TRBJ1-4; the match to TRBD1 covers 7 bases. The CDR3 has 15 residues. V dropped 0 bases and J dropped 7; count of bases not matched to a gene: 5. Germline loops: CDR1 SNHLY, CDR2 FYNNEI. DNA of the CDR3: TGTGCCAGCAGTGAAGCTCAGGGGGAGGGTGAAAAACTGTTTTTT. As protein: CASSEAQGEGEKLFF.

Ten or more counts support this clonotype. The chain employs TRBV5-1 and TRBJ2-7, with D possibly being TRBD1 (6 bases). V was pared by 0 bases and J by 5 bases, with 12 bases between. In germline, CDR1 is SGHRS, CDR2 YFSETQ. There are 14 residues in the CDR3. The CDR3 sequence: CASSLAAGVNEQYF. The CDR3 DNA is TGCGCCAGCAGCTTGGCGGCAGGGGTCAACGAGCAGTACTTC.

Ten or more counts support this clonotype. The chain joins TRBV6-5 to TRBJ1-3, with D maybe TRBD1 (5 bases). CDR3 length equals 18 residues. Between the trimmed V and J ends, which lost 2 bases and 3 bases, there was a span of 20 bases. CDR1 is MNHEY and CDR2 is SVGAGI in the germline V gene. DNA for the CDR3: TGTGCCAGCAGTTACCTCGGACCGGGGGGGAGAAATGGAAACACCATATATTTT. Its protein product is CASSYLGPGGRNGNTIYF.

This clonotype was observed at least ten times. The rearrangement joins TRBV7-6 to TRBJ1-5; TRBD1 matches 9 bases. The V gene end was trimmed by 1 base and the J gene end by 0 bases; junction bases not matched to a gene: 10. The CDR3 is made up of 19 amino acids. Germline V lookup: CDR1 SGHVS, CDR2 FNYEAQ. The CDR3 region is CASSLGPGTGLLSNQPQHF. The CDR3 DNA reads as TGTGCCAGCAGCTTAGGACCCGGGACAGGGTTACTTAGCAATCAGCCCCAGCATTTT.

This clonotype was detected many times. The V and J genes are TRBV11-2 and TRBJ2-1; no firm D call. The V end lost 3 bases, the J end lost 7 bases, and 7 bases lay between the germline ends. CDR1 SGHAT and CDR2 FQNNGV come from the germline V gene. The CDR3 length is 12 residues. The CDR3 bases are TGTGCCAGCAGCTTTAGGACGAATGAGCAGTTCTTC. Its protein product is CASSFRTNEQFF.